This T cell receptor beta chain appears in the sequencing data of a study of cytomegalovirus exposure and HLA in healthy donors. From germline, CDR1 is SGHVS and CDR2 FNYEAQ. V lost 5 bases to trimming and J lost 4 bases, with 12 bases between them. This CDR3 has 13 residues. The study ran its PCR with 60 Vbeta and 13 Jbeta primers. The table came from immunoSEQ multiplex PCR; TCRdb's copy has only in-frame clones and leaves some out. The sample totals about 110,000 clones. Sequencing was carried out using PBMCs. The receptor was isolated from a man aged 50 to 59 in good health and CMV-seronegative. This chain joins TRBV7-6 and TRBJ2-7; a weak D match, TRBD1 (6 bases). CDR3 sequence: CASSPPDSYEQYF. The CDR3 bases are TGTGCCAGCAGCCCCCCGGACAGTTACGAGCAGTACTTC.